The rows below give T cell receptor beta chains drawn from one sample of a study of STAT5B mutations in CD4+ large granular lymphocyte leukemia. Assay: immunoSEQ multiplex PCR; the TCRdb copy retains only in-frame clones and omits some. The sample holds some 19,000 clones, around 70% seen once. The sequenced material came from CD4+ T cells from blood buffy coats. All receptors come from a human donor in good health. Both conserved end residues are part of each CDR3. A D gene is named only where the DNA matches it firmly. Expanded clones are given a class, and other clones once, few, many or no size at all.

clone size | J gene | D gene | V gene | CDR3 DNA | CDR3 protein
. | TRBJ2-7 | TRBD1 | TRBV13 | TGTGCCAGCAGCTTATCCCTCTCCACGGGACAGTCCTACGAGCAGTACTTC | CASSLSLSTGQSYEQYF
. | TRBJ2-6 | . | TRBV9 | TGTGCCAGCAGCGAAGGTCGTTCTGGGGCCAACGTCCTGACTTTC | CASSEGRSGANVLTF
once | TRBJ2-7 | . | TRBV9 | TGTGCCAGCGGAGACGGATCCTACGAGCAGTACTTC | CASGDGSYEQYF
. | TRBJ2-3 | . | TRBV2 | TGTGCCAGCAGTGAATTCCGTGACGGGGGTACGCAGTATTTT | CASSEFRDGGTQYF
few | TRBJ1-6 | . | TRBV10-2 | TGCGCCAGCAGTGAACCAGGTCAGAATTCACCCCTCCACTTT | CASSEPGQNSPLHF
. | TRBJ2-3 | TRBD2 | TRBV5-5 | TGTGCCAGCAGCTTGTCGGGGGGACGCACAGATACGCAGTATTTT | CASSLSGGRTDTQYF
once | TRBJ1-3 | . | TRBV9 | TGTGCCAGCAGCGTAGAACCCGGAAACACCATATATTTT | CASSVEPGNTIYF
. | TRBJ2-6 | TRBD1 | TRBV11-3 | TGTGCCAGCAGCTTACGGGACAGGGTTTTGGCTGGGGCCAACGTCCTGACTTTC | CASSLRDRVLAGANVLTF
few | TRBJ2-7 | . | TRBV21-1 | TGTGCCAGCAGCAAAACAACTAGCGGGAGTCACGAGCAGTACTTC | CASSKTTSGSHEQYF
few | TRBJ1-5 | . | TRBV19 | TGTGCCAGCAGGGTTGGCAATCAGCCCCAGCATTTT | CASRVGNQPQHF
. | TRBJ1-3 | . | TRBV30 | TGTGCCTGGTGGGACGTCTCCTCTGGAAACACCATATATTTT | CAWWDVSSGNTIYF
. | TRBJ2-6 | . | TRBV10-3 | TGTGCCATCAGTGGCAGGTTATCTCGGGCTGGGGCCAACGTCCTGACTTTC | CAISGRLSRAGANVLTF
. | TRBJ1-2 | TRBD1 | TRBV7-2 | TGTGCCAGCAGCTACCGCTCCTGGACAGGGGAGGTCAACTATGGCTACACCTTC | CASSYRSWTGEVNYGYTF
. | TRBJ1-1 | . | TRBV6-5 | TGTGCCAGCTCTAAGAGCCCGAACACTGAAGCTTTCTTT | CASSKSPNTEAFF
few | TRBJ1-3 | TRBD1 | TRBV10-3 | TGTGCCATCTCTGACAGGGGCTCTGGAAACACCATATATTTT | CAISDRGSGNTIYF
. | TRBJ2-1 | TRBD2 | TRBV5-1 | TGCGCCAGCAGGCTAGCGGGAGGCAACAATGAGCAGTTCTTC | CASRLAGGNNEQFF
. | TRBJ2-1 | TRBD2 | TRBV30 | TGTGCCGCTACCGGGACTAGCGGCTACAATGAGCAGTTCTTC | CAATGTSGYNEQFF
. | TRBJ2-5 | TRBD2 | TRBV9 | TGTGCCAGCAGCGCGCGACTAGCGTCGGAGACCCAGTACTTC | CASSARLASETQYF
. | TRBJ2-5 | TRBD1 | TRBV5-3 | TGTGCCAGAAGCTTTAACAGGGGGCTTCGGGACCAGTACTTC | CARSFNRGLRDQYF
. | TRBJ2-1 | . | TRBV5-1 | TGCGCCAGCAGCTCGACTTTGGATGAGCAGTTCTTC | CASSSTLDEQFF